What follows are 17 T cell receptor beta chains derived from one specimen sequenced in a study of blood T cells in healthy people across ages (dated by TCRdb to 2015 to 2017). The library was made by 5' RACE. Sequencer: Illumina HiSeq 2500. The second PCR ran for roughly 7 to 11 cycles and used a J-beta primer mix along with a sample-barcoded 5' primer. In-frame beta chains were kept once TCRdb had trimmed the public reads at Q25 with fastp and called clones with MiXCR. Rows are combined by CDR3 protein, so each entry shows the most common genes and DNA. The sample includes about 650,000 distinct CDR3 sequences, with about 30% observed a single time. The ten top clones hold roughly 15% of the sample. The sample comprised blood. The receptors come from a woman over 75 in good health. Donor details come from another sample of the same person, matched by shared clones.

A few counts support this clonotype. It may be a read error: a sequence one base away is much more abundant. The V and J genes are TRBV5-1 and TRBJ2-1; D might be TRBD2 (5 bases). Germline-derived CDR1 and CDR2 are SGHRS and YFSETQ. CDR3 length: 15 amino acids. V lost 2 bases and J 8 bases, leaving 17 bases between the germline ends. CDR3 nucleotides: TGCGCCAGCAGCTTAGGTCCGTCTAGCCGAGATGAGCAGTTCTTC. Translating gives CASSLGPSSRDEQFF.

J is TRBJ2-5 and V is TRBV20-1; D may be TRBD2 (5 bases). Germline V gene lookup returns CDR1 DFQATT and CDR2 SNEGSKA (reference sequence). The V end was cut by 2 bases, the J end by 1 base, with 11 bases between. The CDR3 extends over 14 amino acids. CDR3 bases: TGCAGTGCTAGAACGGGGTTTGGCCAAGAGACCCAGTACTTC. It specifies CSARTGFGQETQYF.

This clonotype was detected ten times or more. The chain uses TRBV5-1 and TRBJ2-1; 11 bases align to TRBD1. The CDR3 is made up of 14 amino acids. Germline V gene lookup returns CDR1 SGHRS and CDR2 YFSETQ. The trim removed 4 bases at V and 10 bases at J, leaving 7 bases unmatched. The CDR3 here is CASSRDRGNGEQFF. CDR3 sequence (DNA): TGCGCCAGCAGCCGGGACAGGGGGAATGGCGAGCAGTTCTTC. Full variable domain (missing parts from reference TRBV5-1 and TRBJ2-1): KAGVTQTPRYLIKTRGQQVTLSCSPISGHRSVSWYQQTPGQGLQFLFEYFSETQRNKGNFPGRFSGRQFSNSRSEMNVSTLELGDSALYLCASSRDRGNGEQFFGPGTRLTVL.

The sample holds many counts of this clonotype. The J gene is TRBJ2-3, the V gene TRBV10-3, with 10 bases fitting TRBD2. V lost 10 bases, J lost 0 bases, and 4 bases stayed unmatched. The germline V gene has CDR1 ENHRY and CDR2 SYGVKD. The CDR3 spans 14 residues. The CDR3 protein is CATLLAGSTDTQYF. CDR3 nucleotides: TGTGCCACCTTACTAGCGGGGAGCACAGATACGCAGTATTTT.

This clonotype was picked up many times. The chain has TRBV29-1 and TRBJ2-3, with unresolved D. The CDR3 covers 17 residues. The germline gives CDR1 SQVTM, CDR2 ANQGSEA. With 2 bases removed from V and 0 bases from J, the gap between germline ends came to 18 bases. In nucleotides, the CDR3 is TGCAGCGTTGAACCTCTAATCGGCAGTGAGAGCACAGATACGCAGTATTTT. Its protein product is CSVEPLIGSESTDTQYF.

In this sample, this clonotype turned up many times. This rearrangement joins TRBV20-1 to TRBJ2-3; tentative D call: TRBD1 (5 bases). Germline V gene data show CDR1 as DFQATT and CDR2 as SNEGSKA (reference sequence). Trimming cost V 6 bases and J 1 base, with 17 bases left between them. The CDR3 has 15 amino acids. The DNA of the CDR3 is TGCAGTGCCCAACTCCGGGCAGGGCGCACAGATACGCAGTATTTT. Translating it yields CSAQLRAGRTDTQYF.

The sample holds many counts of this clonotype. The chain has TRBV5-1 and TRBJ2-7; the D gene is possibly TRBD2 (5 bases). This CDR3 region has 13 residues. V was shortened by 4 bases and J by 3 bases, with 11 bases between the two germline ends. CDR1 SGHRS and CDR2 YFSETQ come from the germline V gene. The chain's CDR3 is CASSDIGGYEQYF. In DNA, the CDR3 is TGCGCCAGCAGCGATATTGGAGGCTACGAGCAGTACTTC.

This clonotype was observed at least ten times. The CDR3 is CASSLSTALGYTF. The CDR3 bases are TGTGCCAGCAGCTTGAGTACAGCACTCGGCTACACCTTC. The rearrangement joins TRBV5-4 to TRBJ1-2; D gene ambiguous. V was shortened by 1 base and J by 8 bases, with 12 bases between the two germline ends. The CDR3 runs 13 residues. Germline lookup yields CDR1 SGHNT and CDR2 YYREEE (reference sequence).

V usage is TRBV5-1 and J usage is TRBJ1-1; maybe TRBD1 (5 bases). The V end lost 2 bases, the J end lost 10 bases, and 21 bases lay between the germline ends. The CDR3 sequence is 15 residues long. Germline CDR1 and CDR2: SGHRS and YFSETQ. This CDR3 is CASSLRTDGLGGAFF. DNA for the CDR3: TGCGCCAGCAGCTTAAGAACGGACGGACTGGGGGGAGCTTTCTTT.

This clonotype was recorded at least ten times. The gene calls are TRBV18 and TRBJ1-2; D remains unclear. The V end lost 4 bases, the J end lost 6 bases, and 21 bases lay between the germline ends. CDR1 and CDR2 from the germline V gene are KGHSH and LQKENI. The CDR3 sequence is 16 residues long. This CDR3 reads CASSQVPVGPVDGYTF. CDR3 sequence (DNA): TGTGCCAGCTCACAGGTGCCCGTGGGCCCAGTCGATGGCTACACCTTC.

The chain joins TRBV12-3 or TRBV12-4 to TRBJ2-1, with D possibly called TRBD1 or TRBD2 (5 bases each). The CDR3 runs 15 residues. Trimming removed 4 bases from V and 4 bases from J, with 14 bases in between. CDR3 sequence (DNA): TGTGCCAGCAGTTGGGGGTCTACCCGATACAATGAGCAGTTCTTC. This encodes CASSWGSTRYNEQFF.

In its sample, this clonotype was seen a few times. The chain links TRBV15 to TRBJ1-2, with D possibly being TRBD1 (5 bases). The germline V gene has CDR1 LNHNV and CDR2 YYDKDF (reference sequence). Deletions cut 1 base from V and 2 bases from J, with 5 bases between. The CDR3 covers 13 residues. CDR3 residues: CATSRGQNYGYTF. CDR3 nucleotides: TGTGCCACCAGCAGAGGACAGAACTATGGCTACACCTTC.

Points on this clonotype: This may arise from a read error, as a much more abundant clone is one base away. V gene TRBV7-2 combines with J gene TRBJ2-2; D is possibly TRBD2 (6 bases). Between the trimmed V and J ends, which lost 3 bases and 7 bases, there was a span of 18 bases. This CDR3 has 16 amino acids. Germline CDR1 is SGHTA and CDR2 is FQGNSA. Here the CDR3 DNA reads TGTGCCAGCAGCTTGTTCGGACTCTCGGGGGTCGGGGAGCTGTTTTTT. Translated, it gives CASSLFGLSGVGELFF.

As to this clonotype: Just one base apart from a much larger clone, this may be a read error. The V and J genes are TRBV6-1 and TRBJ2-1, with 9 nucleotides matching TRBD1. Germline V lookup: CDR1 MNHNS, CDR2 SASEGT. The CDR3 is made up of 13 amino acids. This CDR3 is CASKGTGCNGQFF. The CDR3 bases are TGTGCCAGCAAGGGGACAGGGTGTAATGGGCAGTTCTTC.

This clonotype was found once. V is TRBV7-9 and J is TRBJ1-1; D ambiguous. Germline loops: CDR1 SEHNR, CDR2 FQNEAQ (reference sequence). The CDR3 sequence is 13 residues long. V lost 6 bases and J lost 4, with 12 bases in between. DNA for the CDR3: TGTGCCAGCAGGTTCGACGAGGTCACTGAAGCTTTCTTT. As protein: CASRFDEVTEAFF. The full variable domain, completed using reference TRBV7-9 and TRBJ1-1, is DTGVSQNPRHKITKRGQNVTFRCDPISEHNRLYWYRQTLGQGPEFLTYFQNEAQLEKSRLLSDRFSAERPKGSFSTLEIQRTEQGDSAMYLCASRFDEVTEAFFGQGTRLTVV.

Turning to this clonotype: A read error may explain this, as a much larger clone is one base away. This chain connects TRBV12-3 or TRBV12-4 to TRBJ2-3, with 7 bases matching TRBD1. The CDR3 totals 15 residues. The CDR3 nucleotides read TGTGCCGGCAGTCTAGACAGGGCGAACACAGATACGCAGTATTTT. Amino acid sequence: CAGSLDRANTDTQYF.

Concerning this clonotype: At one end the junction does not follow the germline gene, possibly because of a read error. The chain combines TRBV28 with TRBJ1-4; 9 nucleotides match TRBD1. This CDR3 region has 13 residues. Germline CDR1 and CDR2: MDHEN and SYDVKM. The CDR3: CASGGTGCEKRFF. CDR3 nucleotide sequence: TGTGCCAGCGGCGGGACAGGGTGTGAAAAACGGTTTTTT.